What follows are 17 T cell receptor beta chains derived from one specimen sequenced in a study of T-cell reconstitution after alpha-beta-depleted transplantation in children. Preparation of the TCRbeta library used unique molecular identifiers. TCRdb analysed the PCR reads with MiXCR anew, one entry per CDR3 protein. The sample carries some 400,000 distinct CDR3 sequences, roughly 22% recorded once. Sequenced here: PBMCs from the stem cell graft donor, sampled from the stem cell graft. Every receptor here comes from a human donor who donated a stem cell graft to a child with acute myeloid leukemia.

V gene TRBV27 combines with J gene TRBJ2-6; D is tentatively TRBD1 or TRBD2 (5 bases each). V shed 6 bases and J shed 0 bases, with 15 bases lying between them. The CDR3 sequence is 17 residues long. From germline, CDR1 is MNHEY and CDR2 SMNVEV (reference sequence). The CDR3 bases are TGTGCCAGCAGCTGGGACGGATCGGTCTCTGGGGCCAACGTCCTGACTTTC. Translated, it gives CASSWDGSVSGANVLTF.

In this sample, this clonotype turned up a few times. In DNA form, the CDR3 reads TGCAGTGCTAGGGTCCTAGCGGGAGGTACCTACGAGCAGTACTTC. This translates into CSARVLAGGTYEQYF. The chain carries TRBV20-1 and TRBJ2-7; TRBD2 matches 11 bases. CDR3 length: 15 residues. The junction had 6 bases not matched to a gene; V was cut back by 3 bases and J by 2 bases. Germline values: CDR1 DFQATT, CDR2 SNEGSKA (reference sequence).

This clonotype was seen once. The J gene is TRBJ1-3, the V gene TRBV4-2; the match to TRBD1 covers 7 bases. Trimming at V came to 0 bases and at J to 6 bases, leaving 5 bases not matched to a gene. Germline V gives CDR1 LGHNA, CDR2 YNFKEQ. The CDR3 totals 15 residues. The CDR3, as DNA: TGTGCCAGCAGCCAAGACGACAGGGCTGTAAACACCATATATTTT. This gives the protein CASSQDDRAVNTIYF.

This clonotype appeared a few times. The chain joins TRBV12-3 or TRBV12-4 to TRBJ2-1; no clear D. CDR3 size: 16 residues. With 3 bases removed from V and 0 bases from J, the gap between germline ends came to 12 bases. This CDR3 reads CASSFRLPSSYNEQFF. Here the CDR3 DNA reads TGTGCCAGCAGTTTTAGGCTCCCCAGCTCCTACAATGAGCAGTTCTTC.

This chain joins TRBV12-3 or TRBV12-4 and TRBJ2-7; D possibly uses TRBD1 or TRBD2 (5 bases each). V was trimmed by 8 bases and J by 3 bases, leaving 14 bases between them. CDR3 length equals 13 residues. The CDR3 DNA reads TGTGCCAGCGGGGACGGTGCCCACTACGAGCAGTACTTC. Residues: CASGDGAHYEQYF.

The chain uses TRBV12-3 or TRBV12-4 and TRBJ2-7, with unresolved D. V shed 5 bases and J shed 3 bases, with 8 bases lying between them. This CDR3 is 12 amino acids long. The CDR3 DNA sequence: TGTGCCAGCAGTCTACGGCGCTACGAGCAGTACTTC. Encoded protein: CASSLRRYEQYF.

The sample holds many counts of this clonotype. The chain combines TRBV20-1 with TRBJ1-1; 9 positions agree with TRBD1. Germline V gene sequence: CDR1 DFQATT, CDR2 SNEGSKA (reference sequence). The CDR3 is made up of 17 amino acids. Unmatched junction bases numbered 13, after V lost 5 bases and J lost 0 bases. The CDR3 DNA reads TGCAGTGCTCGACCGACGGTTCGGACAGGGGTGAACACTGAAGCTTTCTTT. Its translation is CSARPTVRTGVNTEAFF.

The chain uses TRBV5-1 and TRBJ2-5; 8 positions agree with TRBD2. The trim removed 0 bases at V and 1 base at J, leaving 2 bases unmatched. The CDR3 contains 15 residues. Germline values: CDR1 SGHRS, CDR2 YFSETQ. CDR3 DNA: TGCGCCAGCAGCTTGGAACGGGGGGGCCAAGAGACCCAGTACTTC. Residues: CASSLERGGQETQYF.

This clonotype was seen more than once but under ten times. The chain combines TRBV12-3 or TRBV12-4 with TRBJ2-3; no reliable D call. The CDR3 extends over 13 amino acids. V lost 2 bases and J lost 4, with 7 bases in between. The CDR3 sequence: CASSLRKSDTQYF. As DNA, the CDR3 is TGTGCCAGCAGTTTAAGGAAATCAGATACGCAGTATTTT.

This clonotype has a count of ten or more. The chain couples TRBV6-5 to TRBJ2-1, with D maybe TRBD1 (7 bases). Deletions cut 5 bases from V and 6 bases from J, with 17 bases between. The CDR3 contains 15 residues. The germline gives CDR1 MNHEY, CDR2 SVGAGI. The CDR3 sequence is CASSPEEGATNEQFF. As DNA, the CDR3 is TGTGCCAGCAGTCCCGAGGAGGGGGCTACCAATGAGCAGTTCTTC.

This clonotype was observed a few times. The V and J genes are TRBV19 and TRBJ2-5, with a weak D call TRBD2 (6 bases). Germline lookup yields CDR1 LNHDA and CDR2 SQIVND (reference sequence). This CDR3 has 15 amino acids. V shed 7 bases and J shed 2 bases, with 17 bases lying between them. The DNA of the CDR3 is TGTGCCAGTAAAGCCGGAGGGGCCTCACAAGAGACCCAGTACTTC. This sequence encodes CASKAGGASQETQYF.

The chain employs TRBV20-1 and TRBJ2-7; 11 bases map to TRBD2. The ends lost 1 base at V and 3 bases at J; junction bases unmatched: 5. The CDR3 has 15 amino acids. Germline CDR1 reads DFQATT; CDR2 reads SNEGSKA (reference sequence). The chain's CDR3 is CSARGGLAEDYEQYF. In nucleotides, the CDR3 is TGCAGTGCTAGAGGGGGACTAGCGGAAGACTACGAGCAGTACTTC.

The sample holds many counts of this clonotype. The chain links TRBV29-1 to TRBJ2-1; 8 bases are shared with TRBD2. V gave up 7 bases and J gave up 7 bases; unmatched junction bases: 6. CDR3 length equals 12 residues. Looked up from germline, CDR1 is SQVTM and CDR2 is ANQGSEA. This CDR3 is CSGGTRNNEQFF. CDR3 sequence (DNA): TGCAGCGGCGGGACTAGGAATAATGAGCAGTTCTTC.

This clonotype has only one observation. V gene TRBV7-9 combines with J gene TRBJ2-2; D is possibly TRBD1 or TRBD2 (5 bases each). This CDR3 is built from 16 residues. The germline gives CDR1 SEHNR, CDR2 FQNEAQ (reference sequence). V was clipped by 5 bases and J by 4 bases, with 17 bases between them. CDR3 amino acids: CASSAGVQDITGELFF. CDR3 coding DNA: TGTGCCAGCAGCGCCGGGGTTCAGGACATCACCGGGGAGCTGTTTTTT.

A note on this clonotype: This sequence may be a read error, since a much larger clone differs from it by one base. Since no conserved phenylalanine or tryptophan closes the CDR3, a read error is the likely cause. The rearrangement joins TRBV20-1 to TRBJ1-2, with 8 bases aligning to TRBD1. After removal of 0 bases from V and 6 bases from J, the junction contained 9 bases not matched to a gene. Looked up from germline, CDR1 is DFQATT and CDR2 is SNEGSKA (reference sequence). The CDR3 runs 15 residues. The CDR3, as DNA: TGCAGTGCTAGAGATACCGGCAGGGGGCTCGATGGCTACACCTAC. Its protein is CSARDTGRGLDGYTY.

The chain joins TRBV11-1 to TRBJ2-1, with D possibly being TRBD1 or TRBD2 (6 bases each). CDR1 SGHAT and CDR2 FQDESV come from the germline V gene (reference sequence). Trimming took off 1 base at V and 8 bases at J, with 15 bases between the two ends. The CDR3 spans 15 residues. This CDR3 reads CASSLGGAREDEQFF. The CDR3 DNA follows: TGTGCCAGCAGCTTAGGGGGGGCCAGGGAGGATGAGCAGTTCTTC.

This clonotype has more than one count but fewer than ten. The rearrangement uses TRBV7-6 and TRBJ1-5; the match to TRBD1 covers 10 bases. Germline-derived CDR1 and CDR2 are SGHVS and FNYEAQ. This CDR3 spans 17 amino acids. V gave up 5 bases and J gave up 0 bases; unmatched junction bases: 7. The chain's CDR3 is CASSQPGTGVSNQPQHF. The CDR3 DNA reads TGTGCCAGCAGCCAACCCGGGACAGGGGTTAGCAATCAGCCCCAGCATTTT.